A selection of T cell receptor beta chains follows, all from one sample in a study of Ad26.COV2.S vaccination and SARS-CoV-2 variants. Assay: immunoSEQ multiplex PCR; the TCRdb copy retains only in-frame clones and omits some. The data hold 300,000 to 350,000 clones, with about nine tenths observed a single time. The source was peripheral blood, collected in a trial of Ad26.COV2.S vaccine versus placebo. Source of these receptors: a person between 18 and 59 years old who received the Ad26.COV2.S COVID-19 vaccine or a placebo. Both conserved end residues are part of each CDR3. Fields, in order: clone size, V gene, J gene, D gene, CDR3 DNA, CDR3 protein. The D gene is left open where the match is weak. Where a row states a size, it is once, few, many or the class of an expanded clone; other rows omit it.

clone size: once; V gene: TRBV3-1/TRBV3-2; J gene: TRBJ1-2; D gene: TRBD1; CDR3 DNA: TGTGCCAGCAGCCAAGTCGGGGACAGGGGTGCAGGCTACACCTTC; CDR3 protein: CASSQVGDRGAGYTF
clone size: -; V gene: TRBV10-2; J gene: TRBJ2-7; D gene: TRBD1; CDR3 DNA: TGCGCCAGCAGTGAGTCTGTCGTTCAGGGGGATTACGAGCAGTACTTC; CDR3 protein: CASSESVVQGDYEQYF
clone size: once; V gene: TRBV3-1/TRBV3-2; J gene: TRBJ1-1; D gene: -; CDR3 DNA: TGTGCCAGCAGCCAAGGTTTAGGTGTAAGGAACACTGAAGCTTTCTTT; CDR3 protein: CASSQGLGVRNTEAFF
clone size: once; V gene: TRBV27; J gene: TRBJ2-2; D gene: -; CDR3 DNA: TGTGCCAGCAGTTTATGCACCGGGGAGCTGTTTTTT; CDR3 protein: CASSLCTGELFF
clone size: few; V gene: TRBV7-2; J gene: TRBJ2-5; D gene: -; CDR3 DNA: TGTGCCAGCAGTACAGGGCACGAGACCCAGTACTTC; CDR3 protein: CASSTGHETQYF
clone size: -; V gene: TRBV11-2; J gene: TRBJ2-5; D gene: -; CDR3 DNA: TGTGCCAGCAGCTTACGATTCTCAGGACACCAAGAGACCCAGTACTTC; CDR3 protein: CASSLRFSGHQETQYF
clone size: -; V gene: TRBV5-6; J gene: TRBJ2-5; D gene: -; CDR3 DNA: TGTGCCAGCAGTCCTCCTAGCACCAGTCCCTCGGAGACCCAGTACTTC; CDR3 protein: CASSPPSTSPSETQYF
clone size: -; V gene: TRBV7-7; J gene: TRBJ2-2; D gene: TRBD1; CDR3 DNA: TGTGCCAGCAGCTCTAAACCGGGACAGGGCGGCGGGGAGCTGTTTTTT; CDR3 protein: CASSSKPGQGGGELFF
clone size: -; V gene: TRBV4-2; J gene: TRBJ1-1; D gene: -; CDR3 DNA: TGTGCCAGCAGCCAAGCCGGGACACAGAACACTGAAGCTTTCTTT; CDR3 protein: CASSQAGTQNTEAFF
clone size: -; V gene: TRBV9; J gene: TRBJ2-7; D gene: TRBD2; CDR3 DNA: TGTGCCAGCAGCGTGAGTCCTAGCGGGAGGGATTTCTCCTACGAGCAGTACTTC; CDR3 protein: CASSVSPSGRDFSYEQYF
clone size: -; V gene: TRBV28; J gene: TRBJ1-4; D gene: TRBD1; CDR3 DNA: TGTGCCAGCAGGGGACAGGGGATTGAAAAACTGTTTTTT; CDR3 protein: CASRGQGIEKLFF
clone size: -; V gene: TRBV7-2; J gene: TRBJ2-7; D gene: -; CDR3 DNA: TGTGCCAGCAGCTTATACTACGAGCAGTACTTC; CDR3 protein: CASSLYYEQYF
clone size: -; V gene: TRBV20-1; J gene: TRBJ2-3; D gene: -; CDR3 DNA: TGCAGTGCTAGATGGGCGGATACGCAGTATTTT; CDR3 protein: CSARWADTQYF
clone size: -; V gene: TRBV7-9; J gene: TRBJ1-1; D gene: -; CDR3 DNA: TGTGCCAGCAGCTTAAGACAGAGGGTTGAAGCTTTCTTT; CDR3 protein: CASSLRQRVEAFF
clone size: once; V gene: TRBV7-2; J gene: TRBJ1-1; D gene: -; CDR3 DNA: TGTGCCAGCAGCCCATGGGGAGAAACTGAAGCTTTCTTT; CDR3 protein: CASSPWGETEAFF
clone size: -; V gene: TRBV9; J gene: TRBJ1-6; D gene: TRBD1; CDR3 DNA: TGTGCCAGCAGCGCCCTCGGGACAGGGGAATCACCCCTCCACTTT; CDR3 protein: CASSALGTGESPLHF
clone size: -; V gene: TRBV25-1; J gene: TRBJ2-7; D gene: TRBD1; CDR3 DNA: TGTGCCAGCAAGGACAGGGTAGACGAGCAGTACTTC; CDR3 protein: CASKDRVDEQYF
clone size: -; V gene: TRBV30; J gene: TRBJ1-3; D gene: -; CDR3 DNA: TGTGCCTGGAGTGTCGGTCCCTTCCCCAACACCATATATTTT; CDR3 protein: CAWSVGPFPNTIYF
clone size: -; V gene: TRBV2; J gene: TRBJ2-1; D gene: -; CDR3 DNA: TGTGCCAGCAGTGACTCAGGGGCCACCTACAATGAGCAGTTCTTC; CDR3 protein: CASSDSGATYNEQFF
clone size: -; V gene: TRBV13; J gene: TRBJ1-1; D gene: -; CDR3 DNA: TGTGCCAGCAGCTCTACGGCAGGGAGGGGGAAGCGGAACACTGAAGCTTTCTTT; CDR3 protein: CASSSTAGRGKRNTEAFF
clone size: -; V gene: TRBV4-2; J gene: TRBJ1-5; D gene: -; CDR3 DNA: TGTGCCAGCAGCCAAGGGCGGGACTTTAATCAGCCCCAGCATTTT; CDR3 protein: CASSQGRDFNQPQHF
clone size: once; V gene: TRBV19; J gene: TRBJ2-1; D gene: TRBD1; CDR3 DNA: TGTGCCAGTAGTAGTAACCCGGGACAGGGGTCTGAGCAGTTCTTC; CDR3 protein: CASSSNPGQGSEQFF
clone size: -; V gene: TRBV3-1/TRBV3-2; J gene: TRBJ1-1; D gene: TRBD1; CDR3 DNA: TGTGCCAGCAGCCACAGGGGGCTTCAGTCAACTTTCTTT; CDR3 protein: CASSHRGLQSTFF
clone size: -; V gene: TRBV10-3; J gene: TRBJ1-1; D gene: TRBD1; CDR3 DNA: TGTGCCATCAGTGAGTCCGGGACAGGGGTCACTGAAGCTTTCTTT; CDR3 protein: CAISESGTGVTEAFF
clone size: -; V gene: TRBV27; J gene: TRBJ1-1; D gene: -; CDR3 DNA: TGTGCCAGCAGTTTCGGGGTCGACCTCACTGAAGCTTTCTTT; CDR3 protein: CASSFGVDLTEAFF
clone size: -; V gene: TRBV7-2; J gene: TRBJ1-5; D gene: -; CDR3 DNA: TGTGCCAGCAGCCAGTCACGGGGTAGCAATCAGCCCCAGCATTTT; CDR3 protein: CASSQSRGSNQPQHF
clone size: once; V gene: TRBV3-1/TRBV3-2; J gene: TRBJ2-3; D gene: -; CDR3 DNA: TGTGCCTCGCCTTTCGAGGGGGGGCAAGGAGATACGCAGTATTTT; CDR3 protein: CASPFEGGQGDTQYF
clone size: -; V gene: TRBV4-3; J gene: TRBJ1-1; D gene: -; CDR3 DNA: TGCGCCAGCAGCCAACAGGGAGGGGACACTGAAGCTTTCTTT; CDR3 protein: CASSQQGGDTEAFF